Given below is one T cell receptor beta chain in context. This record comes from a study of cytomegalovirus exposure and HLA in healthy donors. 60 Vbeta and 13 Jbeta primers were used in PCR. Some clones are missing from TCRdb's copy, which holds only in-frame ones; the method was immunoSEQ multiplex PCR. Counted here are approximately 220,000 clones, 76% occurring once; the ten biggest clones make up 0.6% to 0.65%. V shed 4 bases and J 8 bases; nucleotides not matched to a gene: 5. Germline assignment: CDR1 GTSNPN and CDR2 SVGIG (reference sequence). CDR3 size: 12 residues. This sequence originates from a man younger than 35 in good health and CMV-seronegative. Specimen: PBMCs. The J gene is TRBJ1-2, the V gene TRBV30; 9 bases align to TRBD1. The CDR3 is CAWTRTGVGYTF. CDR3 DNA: TGTGCCTGGACCCGGACAGGGGTAGGCTACACCTTC.